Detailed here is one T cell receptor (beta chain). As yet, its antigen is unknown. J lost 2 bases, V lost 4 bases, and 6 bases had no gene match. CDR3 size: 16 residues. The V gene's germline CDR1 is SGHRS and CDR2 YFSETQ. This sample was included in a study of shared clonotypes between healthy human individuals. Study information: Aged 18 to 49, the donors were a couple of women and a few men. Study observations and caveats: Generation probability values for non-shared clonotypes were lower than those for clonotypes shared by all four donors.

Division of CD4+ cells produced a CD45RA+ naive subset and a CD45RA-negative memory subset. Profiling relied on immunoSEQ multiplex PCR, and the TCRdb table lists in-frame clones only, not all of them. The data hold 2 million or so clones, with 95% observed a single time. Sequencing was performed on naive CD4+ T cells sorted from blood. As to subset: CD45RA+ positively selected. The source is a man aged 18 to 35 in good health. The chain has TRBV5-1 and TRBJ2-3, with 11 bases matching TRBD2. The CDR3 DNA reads TGCGCCAGCAGCCCGGGGGGACTAGCGGCCACAGATACGCAGTATTTT. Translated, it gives CASSPGGLAATDTQYF.